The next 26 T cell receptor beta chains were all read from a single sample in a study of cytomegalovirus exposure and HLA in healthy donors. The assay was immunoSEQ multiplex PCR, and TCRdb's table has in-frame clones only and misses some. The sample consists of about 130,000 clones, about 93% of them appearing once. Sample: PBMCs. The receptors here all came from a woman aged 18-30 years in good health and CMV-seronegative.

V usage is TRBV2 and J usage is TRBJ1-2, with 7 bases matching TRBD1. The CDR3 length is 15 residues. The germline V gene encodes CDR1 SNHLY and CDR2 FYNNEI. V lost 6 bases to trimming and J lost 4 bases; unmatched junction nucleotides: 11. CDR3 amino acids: CASRTVRGQLYGYTF. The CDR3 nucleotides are TGTGCCAGCAGGACGGTGAGGGGACAGCTCTATGGCTACACCTTC.

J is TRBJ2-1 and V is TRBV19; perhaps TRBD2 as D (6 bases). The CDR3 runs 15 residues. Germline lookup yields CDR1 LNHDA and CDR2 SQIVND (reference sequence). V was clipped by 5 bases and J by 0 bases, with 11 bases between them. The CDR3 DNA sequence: TGTGCCAGTAGTGTCGGAGGGAGCTCCTACAATGAGCAGTTCTTC. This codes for CASSVGGSSYNEQFF.

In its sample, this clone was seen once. DNA for the CDR3: TGTGCCACCAGCTGGATACAGGGGGCGAGAACTGAAGCTTTCTTT. This encodes CATSWIQGARTEAFF. The genes are TRBV15 and TRBJ1-1; 9 nucleotides align to TRBD1. Germline CDR1 is LNHNV and CDR2 is YYDKDF (reference sequence). The CDR3 totals 15 residues. Trimming took 5 bases from V and 5 from J; bases not matched to a gene: 9.

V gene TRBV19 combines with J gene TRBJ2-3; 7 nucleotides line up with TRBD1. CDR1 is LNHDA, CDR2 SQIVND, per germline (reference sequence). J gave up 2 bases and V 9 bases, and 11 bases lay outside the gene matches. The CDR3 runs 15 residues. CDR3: CASTTRDSFTDTQYF. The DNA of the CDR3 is TGTGCCAGCACGACCCGGGACAGCTTCACAGATACGCAGTATTTT.

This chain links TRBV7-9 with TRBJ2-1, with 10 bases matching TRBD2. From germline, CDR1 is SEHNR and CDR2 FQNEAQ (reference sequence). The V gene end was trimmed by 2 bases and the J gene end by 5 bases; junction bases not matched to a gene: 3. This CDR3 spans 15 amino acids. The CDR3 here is CASSLPTSGHNEQFF. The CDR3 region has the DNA TGTGCCAGCAGCTTACCGACTAGCGGGCACAATGAGCAGTTCTTC. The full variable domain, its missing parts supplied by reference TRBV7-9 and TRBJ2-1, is DTGVSQNPRHKITKRGQNVTFRCDPISEHNRLYWYRQTLGQGPEFLTYFQNEAQLEKSRLLSDRFSAERPKGSFSTLEIQRTEQGDSAMYLCASSLPTSGHNEQFFGPGTRLTVL.

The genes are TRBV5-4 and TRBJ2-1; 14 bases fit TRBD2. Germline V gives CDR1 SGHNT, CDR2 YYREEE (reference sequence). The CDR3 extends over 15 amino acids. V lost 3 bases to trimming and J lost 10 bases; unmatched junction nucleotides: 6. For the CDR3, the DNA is TGTGCCAGCAGCTCGACTAGCGGGGGGGTCCAGGAGCAGTTCTTC. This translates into CASSSTSGGVQEQFF.

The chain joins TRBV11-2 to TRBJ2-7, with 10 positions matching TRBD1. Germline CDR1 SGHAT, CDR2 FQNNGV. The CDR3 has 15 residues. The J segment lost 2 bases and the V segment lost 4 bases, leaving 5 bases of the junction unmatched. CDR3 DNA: TGTGCCAGCAGCTCATCCGGGACAGGGGCCTACGAGCAGTACTTC. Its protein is CASSSSGTGAYEQYF.

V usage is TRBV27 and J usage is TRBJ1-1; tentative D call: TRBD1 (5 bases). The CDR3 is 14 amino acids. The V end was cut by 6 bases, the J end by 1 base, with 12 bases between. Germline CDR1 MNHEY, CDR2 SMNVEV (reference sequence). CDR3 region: CASSRGRTNTEAFF. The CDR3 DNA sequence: TGTGCCAGCAGCCGGGGGAGGACGAACACTGAAGCTTTCTTT.

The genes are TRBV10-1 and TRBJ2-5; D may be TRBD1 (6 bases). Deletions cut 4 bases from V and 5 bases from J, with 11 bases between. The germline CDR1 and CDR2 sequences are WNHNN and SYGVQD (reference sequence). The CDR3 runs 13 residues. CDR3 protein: CASSATGMETQYF. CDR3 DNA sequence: TGCGCCAGCAGTGCTACAGGGATGGAGACCCAGTACTTC.

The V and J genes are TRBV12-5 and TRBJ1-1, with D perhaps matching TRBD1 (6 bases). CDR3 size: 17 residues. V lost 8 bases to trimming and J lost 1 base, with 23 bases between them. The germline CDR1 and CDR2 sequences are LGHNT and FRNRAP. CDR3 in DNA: TGTGCTAGTCGGACAGCTTCCGATCTCTGGACGAACACTGAAGCTTTCTTT. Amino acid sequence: CASRTASDLWTNTEAFF.

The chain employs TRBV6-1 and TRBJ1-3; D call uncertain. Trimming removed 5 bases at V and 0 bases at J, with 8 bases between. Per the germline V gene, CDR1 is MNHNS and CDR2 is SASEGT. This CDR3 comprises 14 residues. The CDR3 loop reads CASSSESSGNTIYF. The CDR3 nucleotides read TGTGCCAGCAGTTCGGAGAGCTCTGGAAACACCATATATTTT.

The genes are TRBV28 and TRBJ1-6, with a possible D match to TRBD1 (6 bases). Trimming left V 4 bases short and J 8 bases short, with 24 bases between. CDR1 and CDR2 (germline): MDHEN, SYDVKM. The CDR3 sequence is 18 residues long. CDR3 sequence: CASSSPGEWQGRDSPLHF. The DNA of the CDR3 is TGTGCCAGCAGTTCCCCAGGGGAGTGGCAGGGCCGGGATTCACCCCTCCACTTT.

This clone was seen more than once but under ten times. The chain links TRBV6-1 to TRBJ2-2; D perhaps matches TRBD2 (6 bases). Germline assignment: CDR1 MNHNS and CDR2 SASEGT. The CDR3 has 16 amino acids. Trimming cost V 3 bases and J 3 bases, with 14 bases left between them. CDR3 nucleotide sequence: TGTGCCAGCAGTGATGGGGGGTTTGCAGACACCGGGGAGCTGTTTTTT. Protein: CASSDGGFADTGELFF.

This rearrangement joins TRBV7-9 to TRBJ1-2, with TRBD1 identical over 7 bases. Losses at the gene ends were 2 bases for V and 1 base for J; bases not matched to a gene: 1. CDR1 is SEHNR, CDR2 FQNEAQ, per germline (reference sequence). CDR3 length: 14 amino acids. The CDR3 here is CASSLWDSNYGYTF. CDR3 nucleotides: TGTGCCAGCAGCTTATGGGACAGTAACTATGGCTACACCTTC.

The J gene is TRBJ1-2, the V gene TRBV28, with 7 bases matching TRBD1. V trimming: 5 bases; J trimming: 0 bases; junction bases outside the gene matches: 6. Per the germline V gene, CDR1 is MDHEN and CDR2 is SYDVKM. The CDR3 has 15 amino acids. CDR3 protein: CASSEGTATNYGYTF. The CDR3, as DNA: TGTGCCAGCAGTGAAGGGACAGCGACTAACTATGGCTACACCTTC.

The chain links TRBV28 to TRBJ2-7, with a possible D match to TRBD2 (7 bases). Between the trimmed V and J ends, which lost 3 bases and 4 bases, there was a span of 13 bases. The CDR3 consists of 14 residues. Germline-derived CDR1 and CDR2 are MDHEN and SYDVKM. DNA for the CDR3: TGTGCCAGCAGTTTCCTGGCGGGGGCTTACGAGCAGTACTTC. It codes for CASSFLAGAYEQYF. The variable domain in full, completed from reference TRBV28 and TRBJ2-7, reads DVKVTQSSRYLVKRTGEKVFLECVQDMDHENMFWYRQDPGLGLRLIYFSYDVKMKEKGDIPEGYSVSREKKERFSLILESASTNQTSMYLCASSFLAGAYEQYFGPGTRLTVT.

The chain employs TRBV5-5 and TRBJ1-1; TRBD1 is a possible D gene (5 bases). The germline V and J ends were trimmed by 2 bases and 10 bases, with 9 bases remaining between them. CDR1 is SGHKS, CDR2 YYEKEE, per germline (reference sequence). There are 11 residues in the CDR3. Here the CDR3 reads CASSLGTLAFF. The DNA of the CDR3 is TGTGCCAGCAGCTTAGGGACTCTAGCTTTCTTT.

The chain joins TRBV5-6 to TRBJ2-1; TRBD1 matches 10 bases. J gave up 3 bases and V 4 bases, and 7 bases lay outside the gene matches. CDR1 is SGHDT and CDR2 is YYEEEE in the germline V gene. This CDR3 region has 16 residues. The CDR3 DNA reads TGTGCCAGCAGCCCGCCGGGACAGGGGAGCTACAATGAGCAGTTCTTC. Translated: CASSPPGQGSYNEQFF. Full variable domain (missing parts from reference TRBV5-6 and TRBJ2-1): DAGVTQSPTHLIKTRGQQVTLRCSPKSGHDTVSWYQQALGQGPQFIFQYYEEEERQRGNFPDRFSGHQFPNYSSELNVNALLLGDSALYLCASSPPGQGSYNEQFFGPGTRLTVL.

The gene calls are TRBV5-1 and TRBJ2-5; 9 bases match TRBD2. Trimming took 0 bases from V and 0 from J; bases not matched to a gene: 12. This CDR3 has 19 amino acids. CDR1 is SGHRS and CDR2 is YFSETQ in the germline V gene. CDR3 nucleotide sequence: TGCGCCAGCAGCTTGGCGGGCGGGAGCGGGGGGCCGTACCAAGAGACCCAGTACTTC. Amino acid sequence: CASSLAGGSGGPYQETQYF.

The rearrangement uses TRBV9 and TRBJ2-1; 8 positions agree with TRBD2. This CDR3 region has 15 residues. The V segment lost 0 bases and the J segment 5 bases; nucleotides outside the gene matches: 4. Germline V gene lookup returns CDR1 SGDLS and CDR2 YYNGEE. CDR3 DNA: TGTGCCAGCAGCGTAGACGCGGGAGGCGACAATGAGCAGTTCTTC. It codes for CASSVDAGGDNEQFF.

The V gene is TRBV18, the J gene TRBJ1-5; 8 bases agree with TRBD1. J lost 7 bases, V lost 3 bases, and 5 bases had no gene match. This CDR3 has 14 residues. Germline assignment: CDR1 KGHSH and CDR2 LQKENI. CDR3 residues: CASSPSGGAQPQHF. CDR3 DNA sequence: TGTGCCAGCTCACCTTCAGGGGGCGCACAGCCCCAGCATTTT.

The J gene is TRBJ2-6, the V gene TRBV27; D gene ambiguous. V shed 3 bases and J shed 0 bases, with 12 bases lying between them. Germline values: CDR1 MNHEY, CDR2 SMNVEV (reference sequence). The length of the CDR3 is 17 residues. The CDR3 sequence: CASSLSPPGSGANVLTF. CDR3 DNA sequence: TGTGCCAGCAGTTTGAGCCCCCCCGGCTCTGGGGCCAACGTCCTGACTTTC.

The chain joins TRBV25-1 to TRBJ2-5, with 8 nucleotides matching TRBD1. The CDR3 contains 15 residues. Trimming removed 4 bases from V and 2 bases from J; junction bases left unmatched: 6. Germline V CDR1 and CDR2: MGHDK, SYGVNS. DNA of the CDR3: TGTGCCAGCAGTGGGACAGGGAGGCTACAAGAGACCCAGTACTTC. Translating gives CASSGTGRLQETQYF.

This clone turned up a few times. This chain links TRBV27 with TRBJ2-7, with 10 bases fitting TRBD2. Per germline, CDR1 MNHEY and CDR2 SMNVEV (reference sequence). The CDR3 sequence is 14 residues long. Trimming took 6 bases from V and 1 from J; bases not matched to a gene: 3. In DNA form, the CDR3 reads TGTGCCAGCAGAATACTAGCGGGGTCCTACGAGCAGTACTTC. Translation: CASRILAGSYEQYF.

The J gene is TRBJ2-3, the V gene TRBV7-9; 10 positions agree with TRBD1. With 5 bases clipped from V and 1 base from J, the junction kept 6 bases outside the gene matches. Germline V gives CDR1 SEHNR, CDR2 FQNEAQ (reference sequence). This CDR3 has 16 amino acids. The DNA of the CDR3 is TGTGCCAGCAGCGACACGACAGGGGGCGGCACAGATACGCAGTATTTT. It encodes CASSDTTGGGTDTQYF.

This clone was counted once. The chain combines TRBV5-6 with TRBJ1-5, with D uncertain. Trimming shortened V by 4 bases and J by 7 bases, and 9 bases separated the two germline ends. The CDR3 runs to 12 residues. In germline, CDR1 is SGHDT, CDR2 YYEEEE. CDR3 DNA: TGTGCCAGCAGCGGTGGCGGGCAGCCCCAGCATTTT. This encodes CASSGGGQPQHF.